This TCR beta chain derives from a study of blood T cell repertoires in COVID-19. The method was immunoSEQ multiplex PCR; TCRdb's version includes in-frame clones alone and lacks a portion of them. The table lists around 300,000 clones, around 90% of them singletons. CDR3 length: 16 amino acids. Germline CDR1 is SGHNT and CDR2 is YENEEA. V trimming: 5 bases; J trimming: 3 bases; junction bases outside the gene matches: 10. Sequencing input: PBMCs or T cells enriched from blood (not recorded which). The receptor comes from a woman aged 25 to 39 who had recovered from COVID-19. V is TRBV11-3 and J is TRBJ2-3; 8 bases map to TRBD2. The CDR3 spells CASSLRGGTGTDTQYF. The CDR3 DNA sequence: TGTGCCAGCAGCCTTCGCGGGGGGACGGGTACAGATACGCAGTATTTT.